The 26 T cell receptor beta chains below come from one sample, sequenced in a study of tumor-infiltrating lymphocytes in primary liver carcinoma. From 450 to 600 ng total RNA, TCR beta cDNA was generated with a primer in the constant region. Employing slightly modified ARM-PCR, three nested multiplex PCR rounds were run, and these gave rise to the TCR beta libraries. Researchers ran the first two PCR rounds for roughly 11 cycles each with TRBV1-TRBV30 forward primers and a C-beta reverse primer. One entry per CDR3 protein, called by TCRdb with MiXCR from the multiplex PCR reads. The table has 190,000 or so distinct CDR3 sequences, 65% seen once. Both blood RNA, taken from unsorted whole blood, and germline DNA were extracted. The specimen was peripheral blood. The receptors shown here come from an older woman with primary liver carcinoma and hepatitis B virus infection.

As for this clonotype: Its ends do not fully match the called genes, so a read error is possible. DNA for the CDR3: TGTGCCGGCAGCCTTAATACAGTACAAGAGACCCAGTACTTC. It encodes CAGSLNTVQETQYF. This chain links TRBV11-2 with TRBJ2-5; no definite D call. The CDR3 contains 14 residues. Germline-derived CDR1 and CDR2 are SGHAT and FQNNGV.

The genes are TRBV5-1 and TRBJ2-3; TRBD2 matches 7 bases. CDR3 length: 14 residues. Germline-derived CDR1 and CDR2 are SGHRS and YFSETQ. Trimming removed 3 bases from V and 1 base from J; junction bases left unmatched: 2. CDR3 nucleotide sequence: TGCGCCAGCAGCTCTAGCGGTGGCACAGATACGCAGTATTTT. It encodes CASSSSGGTDTQYF.

Comments on this clonotype: The missing conserved phenylalanine or tryptophan at the end of this CDR3 makes a read error likely. The chain couples TRBV28 to TRBJ1-5, with D uncertain. V lost 3 bases and J lost 6, with 3 bases in between. Germline V gives CDR1 MDHEN, CDR2 SYDVKM. CDR3 length: 11 residues. This CDR3 is CASSFGQPQHS. In DNA form, the CDR3 reads TGTGCCAGCAGTTTCGGTCAGCCCCAGCATTCT.

Points on this clonotype: At one end the junction does not follow the germline gene, possibly because of a read error. The chain couples TRBV5-1 to TRBJ1-3, with no clear D. Germline V gives CDR1 SGHRS, CDR2 YFSETQ. CDR3 length: 16 amino acids. In nucleotides, the CDR3 is TGCGCCAGCAACTTGTATGCAGTGATGTGCGGAAACACCATATATTTT. This sequence encodes CASNLYAVMCGNTIYF.

In the case of this clonotype: It may be a read error: a sequence one base away is much more abundant. The chain carries TRBV6-2 or TRBV6-3 and TRBJ2-1, with TRBD2 matching over 7 bases. Germline-derived CDR1 and CDR2 are MNHEY and SVGEGT. CDR3 length: 15 residues. CDR3 amino acids: CASAASGLSYNEQVF. In nucleotides, the CDR3 is TGTGCCAGCGCCGCATCGGGACTATCGTACAATGAGCAGGTCTTC.

The chain couples TRBV10-3 to TRBJ1-1; D may be TRBD1 (5 bases). Germline V CDR1 and CDR2: ENHRY, SYGVKD. This CDR3 comprises 12 residues. V lost 10 bases and J 5 bases, leaving 14 bases between the germline ends. The CDR3 spells CASLGRRTEAFF. The CDR3 DNA reads as TGTGCCAGCCTGGGACGGAGGACTGAAGCTTTCTTT.

The table lists this clonotype with many counts. The genes are TRBV10-3 and TRBJ2-5, with 8 bases aligning to TRBD2. Losses at the gene ends were 2 bases for V and 2 bases for J; bases not matched to a gene: 4. The length of the CDR3 is 15 residues. Germline V gives CDR1 ENHRY, CDR2 SYGVKD. CDR3 residues: CAISEGSGIQETQYF. CDR3 bases: TGTGCCATCAGTGAGGGTAGCGGGATACAAGAGACCCAGTACTTC.

In this sample, this clonotype turned up a few times. This clone may be a read error of a much larger clone one base away. The chain couples TRBV11-2 to TRBJ2-7; a weak D match, TRBD2 (5 bases). This CDR3 is 14 amino acids long. Trimming shortened V by 4 bases and J by 0 bases, and 10 bases separated the two germline ends. Germline CDR1 reads SGHAT; CDR2 reads FQNNGV. CDR3 sequence: CASSSNGNSYEQYF. For the CDR3, the DNA is TGTGCCAGCAGCTCTAACGGGAACTCCTACGAGCAGTACTTC.

The CDR3 nucleotides read TGTGCCTGGGTTCGGGGGGCGGTTTACAATGAGCAGTTCTTC. It translates to CAWVRGAVYNEQFF. The V and J genes are TRBV30 and TRBJ2-1; TRBD2 is a possible D gene (7 bases). Germline V gene lookup returns CDR1 GTSNPN and CDR2 SVGIG (reference sequence). This CDR3 region has 14 residues. V lost 5 bases to trimming and J lost 4 bases, with 15 bases between them.

This rearrangement joins TRBV20-1 to TRBJ2-1; 10 bases agree with TRBD2. The J segment lost 8 bases and the V segment lost 6 bases, leaving 13 bases of the junction unmatched. Germline V lookup: CDR1 DFQATT, CDR2 SNEGSKA (reference sequence). This CDR3 is 15 amino acids long. The CDR3 bases are TGCAGTGCGCCGAACAAGCGGGAGGGCCTCTATGAGCAGTTCTTC. This translates into CSAPNKREGLYEQFF.

A note on this clonotype: A much bigger clone sits one base away, suggesting this may be a read error. V is TRBV7-9 and J is TRBJ1-1; a weak D match, TRBD1 (6 bases). There are 14 residues in the CDR3. Germline V gives CDR1 SEHNR, CDR2 FQNEAQ (reference sequence). The V and J ends lost 5 bases and 4 bases respectively, with 14 bases between them. CDR3 sequence (DNA): TGTGCCAGCAGCCTTGAGGGGGGCTTCACTGAAGCTTTCTTT. Translated: CASSLEGGFTEAFF.

This clonotype showed up many times. The chain uses TRBV28 and TRBJ1-2, with TRBD1 as a possible D gene (5 bases). The CDR3 totals 15 residues. From germline, CDR1 is MDHEN and CDR2 SYDVKM. V lost 5 bases and J lost 1, with 14 bases in between. CDR3 protein: CASSTGALFNYGYTF. In DNA, the CDR3 is TGTGCCAGCAGTACAGGAGCGCTCTTTAACTATGGCTACACCTTC.

V and J are TRBV28 and TRBJ2-7, with D tentatively TRBD2 (5 bases). Looked up from germline, CDR1 is MDHEN and CDR2 is SYDVKM. The V end lost 5 bases, the J end lost 5 bases, and 16 bases lay between the germline ends. This CDR3 region has 14 residues. CDR3 sequence reads: CASSLREGRDEQYF. CDR3 nucleotides: TGTGCCAGCAGTCTCAGAGAGGGTAGGGACGAGCAGTACTTC.

The chain carries TRBV11-2 and TRBJ2-3; tentatively, D is TRBD1 (6 bases). Germline CDR1 reads SGHAT; CDR2 reads FQNNGV. V dropped 1 base and J dropped 12 bases, with 23 bases sitting between them. The CDR3 runs to 16 residues. The CDR3 nucleotides read TGTGCCAGCAGCTTAGGTCGATTACAGGGATCAGAAACACAGTATTTT. It yields the protein CASSLGRLQGSETQYF.

This clonotype was observed once. V and J are TRBV28 and TRBJ1-2; D not certain. The CDR3 has 15 amino acids. Looked up from germline, CDR1 is MDHEN and CDR2 is SYDVKM. V was cut by 1 base and J by 2 bases, with 11 bases left in between. The CDR3 DNA reads as TGTGCCAGCAGTTTATTTAGTAGAAGCAACTATGGCTACACCTTC. It yields the protein CASSLFSRSNYGYTF.

The chain is built from TRBV11-3 and TRBJ2-2, with TRBD1 identical over 10 bases. V dropped 11 bases and J dropped 6; count of bases not matched to a gene: 12. The CDR3 consists of 15 residues. Germline lookup yields CDR1 SGHNT and CDR2 YENEEA. The CDR3 region has the DNA TGTGCCTACAGCCCACGGACAGGGGGTTCCGGGGAGCTGTTTTTT. It encodes CAYSPRTGGSGELFF.

At least ten counts were recorded for this clonotype. V gene TRBV4-2 combines with J gene TRBJ1-4; 7 bases are a match to TRBD1. Trimming cost V 0 bases and J 4 bases; bases outside gene matches: 11. This CDR3 is built from 18 residues. Per the germline V gene, CDR1 is LGHNA and CDR2 is YNFKEQ. CDR3 region: CASSQEGGLSDDNEKLFF. The CDR3, as DNA: TGTGCCAGCAGCCAAGAAGGGGGCCTCAGTGATGATAATGAAAAACTGTTTTTT.

The rearrangement links TRBV28 to TRBJ1-6; D remains ambiguous. The CDR3 totals 14 residues. Germline-derived CDR1 and CDR2 are MDHEN and SYDVKM. Trimming cost V 5 bases and J 2 bases, with 7 bases left between them. CDR3 bases: TGTGCCAGCAGTCATAGGGCCTATAATTCACCCCTCCACTTT. Translating it yields CASSHRAYNSPLHF. The full variable domain, completed using reference TRBV28 and TRBJ1-6, is DVKVTQSSRYLVKRTGEKVFLECVQDMDHENMFWYRQDPGLGLRLIYFSYDVKMKEKGDIPEGYSVSREKKERFSLILESASTNQTSMYLCASSHRAYNSPLHFGNGTRLTVT.

CDR3 nucleotides: TGCGGCATTGGGGGCACAGATACGCAGTATTTT. Encoded protein: CGIGGTDTQYF. This sequence joins TRBV29-1 and TRBJ2-3; D gene uncertain. Germline CDR1 SQVTM, CDR2 ANQGSEA. The CDR3 loop spans 11 amino acids.

A remark on this clonotype: This clone may be a read error of a much larger clone one base away. CDR3 bases: TGCAGTGCTAGAAGGGCCGACGGATCCATAGATACGCAGTATTTT. This codes for CSARRADGSIDTQYF. The chain has TRBV20-1 and TRBJ2-3; no clear D. CDR3 length: 15 residues. Germline loops: CDR1 DFQATT, CDR2 SNEGSKA (reference sequence). V dropped 2 bases and J dropped 5 bases, with 17 bases sitting between them.

The chain combines TRBV19 with TRBJ1-5; TRBD1 matches at 8 bases. V lost 6 bases and J lost 2; bases outside the gene matches: 6. Germline V gives CDR1 LNHDA, CDR2 SQIVND (reference sequence). This CDR3 spans 15 amino acids. The CDR3 sequence: CASRWTGSGNQPQHF. CDR3 nucleotide sequence: TGTGCCAGTAGGTGGACAGGGAGTGGCAATCAGCCCCAGCATTTT. Filled out from reference TRBV19 and TRBJ1-5, the complete variable domain reads DGGITQSPKYLFRKEGQNVTLSCEQNLNHDAMYWYRQDPGQGLRLIYYSQIVNDFQKGDIAEGYSVSREKKESFPLTVTSAQKNPTAFYLCASRWTGSGNQPQHFGDGTRLSIL.

J is TRBJ2-7 and V is TRBV11-1; D is unresolved. Trimming shortened V by 5 bases and J by 10 bases, and 15 bases separated the two germline ends. From germline, CDR1 is SGHAT and CDR2 FQDESV (reference sequence). The CDR3 spans 12 residues. The CDR3 loop is CASSPLIVEQYF. The CDR3 bases are TGTGCCAGCAGCCCCCTCATAGTCGAACAGTACTTC.

The genes are TRBV5-4 and TRBJ2-7; tentatively, D is TRBD2 (6 bases). The CDR3 has 14 residues. Trimming removed 1 base from V and 3 bases from J, with 11 bases in between. Germline loops: CDR1 SGHNT, CDR2 YYREEE (reference sequence). The CDR3 here is CASSLRTSNYEQYF. For the CDR3, the DNA is TGTGCCAGCAGCTTGAGAACTAGCAACTACGAGCAGTACTTC. Drawing the rest from reference TRBV5-4 and TRBJ2-7, the complete variable domain is ETGVTQSPTHLIKTRGQQVTLRCSSQSGHNTVSWYQQALGQGPQFIFQYYREEENGRGNFPPRFSGLQFPNYSSELNVNALELDDSALYLCASSLRTSNYEQYFGPGTRLTVT.

The sample holds many counts of this clonotype. The J gene is TRBJ2-1, the V gene TRBV5-4, with 11 bases matching TRBD2. The CDR3 is made up of 16 amino acids. J was trimmed by 9 bases and V by 6 bases; bases with no gene match: 14. Germline loops: CDR1 SGHNT, CDR2 YYREEE (reference sequence). The CDR3 is CASNKKLAGDIVEQFF. CDR3 sequence (DNA): TGTGCCAGCAATAAAAAACTAGCGGGAGACATTGTTGAGCAGTTCTTC.

With respect to this clonotype: One end of the junction fails to match germline, which may point to a read error. This sequence joins TRBV11-2 and TRBJ2-7; a possible D gene is TRBD1 (5 bases). Looked up from germline, CDR1 is SGHAT and CDR2 is FQNNGV. CDR3 size: 12 residues. CDR3 sequence: CVSSSRVREQYF. CDR3 coding DNA: TGTGTCAGCAGCTCCAGGGTTCGGGAGCAGTACTTC.

On this clonotype: Relative to the germline gene, one junction end is altered; a read error may explain this. The chain couples TRBV12-3 or TRBV12-4 to TRBJ2-3; 7 nucleotides agree with TRBD1. This CDR3 has 15 residues. This CDR3 is CASSIRQGGTHTQYF. In nucleotides, the CDR3 is TGTGCCAGCAGTATTCGACAGGGTGGCACACATACGCAGTATTTT.